The present TCR beta chain was sequenced within a study of early T cells in non-severe SARS-CoV-2 infection. Background on the study: Sequencing used unsorted whole-blood bulk RNA, so chains lack pairing. General observations from the study: There was a bias toward anti-spike CD8 responses in VDJdb matching, which missed private and CD4 specificities.

Concerning this clonotype itself: The target antigen is unknown.

V lost 5 bases and J lost 12; bases outside the gene matches: 5. In germline, CDR1 is SGHTA, CDR2 FQGNSA. The CDR3 runs to 12 residues. As part of library construction, unique molecular identifiers were attached to individual cDNA molecules. TCRdb processed the 5' RACE reads anew with MiXCR; each CDR3 protein has one entry. This sample has tens of thousands of distinct CDR3 sequences, with over 12% found just once. The sample was whole blood. This clonotype originated in an adult who was a healthcare worker with PCR-confirmed SARS-CoV-2 infection or an uninfected control (not recorded which). The gene calls are TRBV7-2 and TRBJ2-1; 9 positions agree with TRBD2. The chain's CDR3 is CASSPLAGLQFF. The CDR3 DNA reads as TGTGCCAGCAGCCCCCTAGCGGGGTTGCAGTTCTTC.